One and the same sample provided the 19 T cell receptor beta chains below, sequenced in a study of early T cells in non-severe SARS-CoV-2 infection. TCRdb reprocessed the 5' RACE reads with MiXCR, giving one entry per CDR3 protein. The sample holds 120,000 or so distinct CDR3 sequences; around 13% are singletons and the top ten take 3.8%. The sample was whole blood, taken at baseline. The receptors here all came from an adult who was a healthcare worker with PCR-confirmed SARS-CoV-2 infection or an uninfected control (not recorded which).

This clonotype appeared many times. This rearrangement joins TRBV6-2 or TRBV6-3 to TRBJ2-3; tentatively, D is TRBD2 (7 bases). This CDR3 is built from 16 residues. From germline, CDR1 is MNHEY and CDR2 SVGEGT. Trimming pared 2 bases from V and 0 bases from J, leaving 12 bases between. The CDR3 DNA reads as TGTGCCAGCAGTTACGGTTCGGGGGGCAGCACAGATACGCAGTATTTT. Translating gives CASSYGSGGSTDTQYF.

The J gene is TRBJ1-6, the V gene TRBV7-9; D not certain. This CDR3 contains 12 residues. The germline CDR1 and CDR2 sequences are SEHNR and FQNEAQ (reference sequence). The V and J ends lost 5 bases and 5 bases respectively, with 4 bases between them. The CDR3 spells CASSRDNSPLHF. The CDR3 bases are TGTGCCAGCAGCCGGGATAATTCACCCCTCCACTTT.

This clonotype was observed a few times. The rearrangement joins TRBV5-6 to TRBJ2-7; D might be TRBD2 (5 bases). This CDR3 has 15 amino acids. V dropped 0 bases and J dropped 0 bases, with 10 bases sitting between them. CDR1 is SGHDT and CDR2 is YYEEEE in the germline V gene. This chain's CDR3 is CASSLDGIGSYEQYF. The CDR3 DNA reads as TGTGCCAGCAGCTTGGACGGGATCGGCTCCTACGAGCAGTACTTC.

This clonotype has just a few counts. The chain is built from TRBV7-3 and TRBJ2-3; D may match TRBD1 or TRBD2 (5 bases each). CDR3 length: 14 residues. V lost 4 bases and J 3 bases, leaving 11 bases between the germline ends. CDR1 SGHTA and CDR2 FQGTGA come from the germline V gene. CDR3 amino acids: CASSSLEGTDTQYF. The DNA of the CDR3 is TGTGCCAGCAGCTCCCTAGAGGGGACAGATACGCAGTATTTT.

V gene TRBV5-5 combines with J gene TRBJ2-1; 9 bases align to TRBD1. The trim removed 3 bases at V and 6 bases at J, leaving 10 bases unmatched. The CDR3 spans 16 residues. Per germline, CDR1 SGHKS and CDR2 YYEKEE (reference sequence). The CDR3 DNA reads TGTGCCAGCAGCTCTTTAGGGACAGGGATTGGCAATGAGCAGTTCTTC. Its translation: CASSSLGTGIGNEQFF.

This clonotype was counted at least ten times. V is TRBV12-3 or TRBV12-4 and J is TRBJ2-5; the match to TRBD1 covers 7 bases. CDR3 length equals 13 residues. Germline trimming cut 4 bases from V and 3 bases from J; bases unmatched to any gene: 2. CDR3 sequence: CASSSTGKETQYF. For the CDR3, the DNA is TGTGCCAGCAGTTCGACAGGGAAAGAGACCCAGTACTTC.

This clonotype was seen a handful of times. This chain joins TRBV9 and TRBJ2-4; D uncertain. Trimming took 0 bases from V and 8 from J, leaving 18 bases between them. The length of the CDR3 is 16 residues. Germline V CDR1 and CDR2: SGDLS, YYNGEE. The CDR3, as DNA: TGTGCCAGCAGCGTAGGGGGTTCGATGGGGTCCCACATTCAGTACTTC. The encoded protein is CASSVGGSMGSHIQYF.

This clonotype was counted only a few times. This chain connects TRBV3-1 to TRBJ2-3, with TRBD2 identical over 11 bases. The CDR3 has 18 amino acids. Trimming removed 3 bases from V and 2 bases from J; junction bases left unmatched: 10. Germline CDR1 and CDR2: LGHDT and YNNKEL (reference sequence). CDR3 nucleotide sequence: TGTGCCAGCAGCCAGTTTTCCGGGACTAGCGGACTCACAGATACGCAGTATTTT. It is translated as CASSQFSGTSGLTDTQYF.

This clonotype was seen ten or more times. The genes are TRBV6-6 and TRBJ1-1, with TRBD1 identical over 7 bases. The CDR3 contains 15 residues. CDR1 is MNHNY, CDR2 SVGAGI, per germline (reference sequence). Trimming took 6 bases from V and 3 from J; bases not matched to a gene: 10. CDR3 residues: CASRPGGTDYTEAFF. In DNA form, the CDR3 reads TGTGCCAGCAGACCTGGGGGGACAGACTACACTGAAGCTTTCTTT.

This clonotype was seen more than once but under ten times. This CDR3 reads CASSADRSRNEQYF. In DNA, the CDR3 is TGTGCCAGCAGTGCCGACAGGTCACGGAACGAGCAGTACTTC. This chain joins TRBV27 and TRBJ2-7; D is perhaps TRBD1 (6 bases). The CDR3 loop spans 14 amino acids. Germline-derived CDR1 and CDR2 are MNHEY and SMNVEV (reference sequence). The V end was cut by 5 bases, the J end by 5 bases, with 16 bases between.

This rearrangement joins TRBV12-3 or TRBV12-4 to TRBJ1-4; D may be TRBD1 (6 bases). The V end lost 4 bases, the J end lost 4 bases, and 10 bases lay between the germline ends. The CDR3 totals 14 residues. This CDR3 is CASSSEDSNEKLFF. CDR3 nucleotides: TGTGCCAGCAGTTCTGAGGACAGTAATGAAAAACTGTTTTTT.

The sample holds many counts of this clonotype. The CDR3 loop is CASSMGTSTDTQYF. Written as DNA, the CDR3 is TGTGCCAGTAGTATGGGCACTAGCACAGATACGCAGTATTTT. The gene calls are TRBV19 and TRBJ2-3; D call uncertain. Germline V CDR1 and CDR2: LNHDA, SQIVND (reference sequence). This CDR3 contains 14 residues. With 3 bases removed from V and 0 bases from J, the gap between germline ends came to 7 bases.

This clonotype was counted a few times. The chain employs TRBV27 and TRBJ1-5; D perhaps matches TRBD1 (5 bases). The CDR3 extends over 15 amino acids. Trimming stripped 5 bases from V and 5 bases from J, with 16 bases between. Looked up from germline, CDR1 is MNHEY and CDR2 is SMNVEV (reference sequence). The CDR3 coding sequence is TGTGCCAGCAGTCACTCAGGGCAGGTCTATCAGCCCCAGCATTTT. Translated, it gives CASSHSGQVYQPQHF.

This clonotype was seen ten or more times. This chain uses TRBV15 with TRBJ2-2; 9 bases fit TRBD2. The CDR3 is 15 residues long. V lost 0 bases to trimming and J lost 6 bases; unmatched junction nucleotides: 2. Germline V gene sequence: CDR1 LNHNV, CDR2 YYDKDF (reference sequence). The CDR3 DNA is TGTGCCACCAGCAGAGAGCGGGAGGGCCCCGGGGAGCTGTTTTTT. Its translation: CATSREREGPGELFF.

V usage is TRBV18 and J usage is TRBJ1-5, with 9 nucleotides matching TRBD1. This CDR3 has 15 amino acids. CDR1 and CDR2 (germline): KGHSH, LQKENI. With V trimmed by 3 bases and J by 6 bases, 6 bases remained unmatched. The CDR3 spells CASSPDDRGGQPQHF. The CDR3 DNA follows: TGTGCCAGCTCACCCGATGACAGGGGGGGTCAGCCCCAGCATTTT.

V is TRBV28 and J is TRBJ1-2, with 7 bases that match TRBD1. Germline assignment: CDR1 MDHEN and CDR2 SYDVKM. This CDR3 contains 14 residues. Trimming took 1 base from V and 4 from J; bases not matched to a gene: 3. Here the CDR3 reads CASSLLSGGYGYTF. The CDR3 nucleotides read TGTGCCAGCAGTTTATTATCAGGGGGCTATGGCTACACCTTC.

DNA for the CDR3: TGCGCCAGCAGCTTGGCCGAAGGGTCCCGGAATGAAAAACTGTTTTTT. This codes for CASSLAEGSRNEKLFF. This sequence joins TRBV5-1 and TRBJ1-4, with D uncertain. The germline CDR1 and CDR2 sequences are SGHRS and YFSETQ. Trimming stripped 0 bases from V and 5 bases from J, with 14 bases between. The length of the CDR3 is 16 residues. The whole variable domain, filled in from reference TRBV5-1 and TRBJ1-4, reads KAGVTQTPRYLIKTRGQQVTLSCSPISGHRSVSWYQQTPGQGLQFLFEYFSETQRNKGNFPGRFSGRQFSNSRSEMNVSTLELGDSALYLCASSLAEGSRNEKLFFGSGTQLSVL.

Here the CDR3 reads CASSSQWDTEAFF. The CDR3 nucleotides are TGTGCCAGCAGCTCCCAGTGGGACACTGAAGCTTTCTTT. This rearrangement joins TRBV7-2 to TRBJ1-1, with D unclear. The CDR3 loop spans 13 amino acids. Germline V lookup: CDR1 SGHTA, CDR2 FQGNSA. Trimming pared 4 bases from V and 3 bases from J, leaving 9 bases between.

The V call is TRBV6-5, the J call TRBJ1-5; tentatively, D is TRBD1 (6 bases). The CDR3 length is 13 residues. Germline V gives CDR1 MNHEY, CDR2 SVGAGI. V was clipped by 6 bases and J by 3 bases, with 9 bases between them. CDR3 protein: CASRTGLNQPQHF. Here the CDR3 DNA reads TGTGCCAGCAGAACAGGGCTCAATCAGCCCCAGCATTTT.